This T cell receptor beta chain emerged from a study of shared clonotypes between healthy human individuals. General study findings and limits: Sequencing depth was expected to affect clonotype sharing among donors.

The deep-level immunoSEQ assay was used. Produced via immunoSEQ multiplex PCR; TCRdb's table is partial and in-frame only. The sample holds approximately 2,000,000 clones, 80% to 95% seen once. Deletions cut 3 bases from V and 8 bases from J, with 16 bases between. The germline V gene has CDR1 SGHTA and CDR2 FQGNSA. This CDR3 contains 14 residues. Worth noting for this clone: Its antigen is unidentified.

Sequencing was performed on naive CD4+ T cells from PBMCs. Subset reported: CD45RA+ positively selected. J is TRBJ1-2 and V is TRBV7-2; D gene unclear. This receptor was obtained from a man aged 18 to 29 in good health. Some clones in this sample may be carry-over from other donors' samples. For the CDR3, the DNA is TGTGCCAGCAGCTTCTCTTGGGGATCGGGAGGCTACACCTTC. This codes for CASSFSWGSGGYTF. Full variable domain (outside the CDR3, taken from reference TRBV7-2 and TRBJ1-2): GAGVSQSPSNKVTEKGKDVELRCDPISGHTALYWYRQSLGQGLEFLIYFQGNSAPDKSGLPSDRFSAERTGGSVSTLTIQRTQQEDSAVYLCASSFSWGSGGYTFGSGTRLTVV.